Presented here are 7 T cell receptor beta chains from one specimen sequenced in a study of regulatory and conventional T cells in RAG deficiency. The data were produced by immunoSEQ multiplex PCR, yet TCRdb's version contains in-frame clones alone and is incomplete. Here the sample spans roughly 34,000 clones, about 70% being singletons. Conventional CD4+ T cells were sorted from blood as CD25-low CD127-high cells. These same data were also listed under a study on regulatory T cells. That source reports: The PCR used 52 TRBV and 13 TRBJ primers.

The specimen was CD4+ effector T cells sorted from blood. Every receptor here comes from a human donor in good health.

This rearrangement joins TRBV29-1 to TRBJ1-5; unclear D gene. V gave up 6 bases and J gave up 2 bases, with 11 bases separating them. The V gene's germline CDR1 is SQVTM and CDR2 ANQGSEA. The CDR3 runs to 13 residues. CDR3 nucleotide sequence: TGCAGCGTCGGTGGGCAGGGCAATCAGCCCCAGCATTTT. Protein sequence: CSVGGQGNQPQHF.

The rearrangement links TRBV2 to TRBJ2-7; D is uncertain. The V end was cut by 7 bases, the J end by 1 base, with 14 bases between. CDR3 length equals 14 residues. CDR1 and CDR2 from the germline V gene are SNHLY and FYNNEI. CDR3 region: CASKFQRISYEQYF. The DNA of the CDR3 is TGTGCCAGCAAATTCCAGAGAATATCCTACGAGCAGTACTTC.

The V gene is TRBV6-5, the J gene TRBJ2-7, with TRBD2 as a possible D gene (7 bases). V lost 2 bases, J lost 1 base, and 12 bases lay in between. CDR1 MNHEY and CDR2 SVGAGI come from the germline V gene. The CDR3 covers 15 residues. Here the CDR3 DNA reads TGTGCCAGCAGTTACAGGGGGGGTAGGTCCTACGAGCAGTACTTC. As protein: CASSYRGGRSYEQYF.

Here the CDR3 DNA reads TGTGCCAGTAGTACTAGTCACCCCTACAATGAGCAGTTCTTC. Translating gives CASSTSHPYNEQFF. This rearrangement joins TRBV19 to TRBJ2-1; D remains unclear. The CDR3 is 14 amino acids. Germline V gene data show CDR1 as LNHDA and CDR2 as SQIVND (reference sequence). V was shortened by 4 bases and J by 2 bases, with 9 bases between the two germline ends. Full variable domain (missing parts from reference TRBV19 and TRBJ2-1): DGGITQSPKYLFRKEGQNVTLSCEQNLNHDAMYWYRQDPGQGLRLIYYSQIVNDFQKGDIAEGYSVSREKKESFPLTVTSAQKNPTAFYLCASSTSHPYNEQFFGPGTRLTVL.

The chain links TRBV29-1 to TRBJ2-7, with TRBD1 matching over 10 bases. The CDR3 is made up of 15 amino acids. Germline CDR1 reads SQVTM; CDR2 reads ANQGSEA. V gave up 7 bases and J gave up 2 bases; unmatched junction bases: 11. CDR3 sequence reads: CSAGGRDRGPYEQYF. The CDR3, as DNA: TGCAGCGCCGGGGGGCGGGACAGGGGACCCTACGAGCAGTACTTC.

V is TRBV28 and J is TRBJ1-2; 9 positions match TRBD1. Trimming cost V 4 bases and J 5 bases; bases outside gene matches: 5. This CDR3 is 14 amino acids long. Germline V gene sequence: CDR1 MDHEN, CDR2 SYDVKM. CDR3 coding DNA: TGTGCCAGCAGTTATGGACAGGGGCGGTATGGCTACACCTTC. As protein: CASSYGQGRYGYTF.

The CDR3 here is CASGLAGGRNEQFF. The DNA for the CDR3 is TGTGCCAGCGGACTAGCGGGGGGCCGCAATGAGCAGTTCTTC. The chain employs TRBV5-4 and TRBJ2-1; TRBD2 aligns across 14 bases. CDR1 SGHNT and CDR2 YYREEE come from the germline V gene (reference sequence). The trim removed 7 bases at V and 6 bases at J, leaving 3 bases unmatched. The CDR3 is 14 residues long.